These 13 T cell receptor beta chains originate from one sample sequenced in a study of blood T cells in healthy people across ages. Using a J-beta primer mix together with a sample-barcoded 5' primer, a second PCR was run for roughly 6 to 12 cycles. TCRdb ran MiXCR on the 5' RACE reads and lists one entry per CDR3 protein. The table lists about 1.7 million distinct CDR3 sequences, 25% to 30% of them singletons. The specimen was blood. These TCRs come from a woman aged 25-40 years in good health.

This clonotype was recorded at least ten times. The chain couples TRBV7-9 to TRBJ2-5, with unresolved D. Germline values: CDR1 SEHNR, CDR2 FQNEAQ (reference sequence). V was clipped by 5 bases and J by 4 bases, with 8 bases between them. The CDR3 has 12 residues. CDR3 loop: CASSQSPETQYF. The CDR3 DNA sequence: TGTGCCAGCAGCCAAAGCCCAGAGACCCAGTACTTC.

This sequence joins TRBV7-2 and TRBJ1-1; D is possibly TRBD1 (5 bases). The germline V and J ends were trimmed by 2 bases and 8 bases, with 18 bases remaining between them. Germline V gene sequence: CDR1 SGHTA, CDR2 FQGNSA. The CDR3 is made up of 15 amino acids. In DNA form, the CDR3 reads TGTGCCAGCAGCTTAAAGGGACGGGCATCCGGCGAAGCTTTCTTT. This codes for CASSLKGRASGEAFF.

At least ten counts were recorded for this clonotype. The rearrangement joins TRBV4-1 to TRBJ2-7, with TRBD1 matching 8 bases. Germline trimming cut 4 bases from V and 2 bases from J; bases unmatched to any gene: 7. Germline CDR1 MGHRA, CDR2 YSYEKL. The CDR3 has 15 amino acids. In nucleotides, the CDR3 is TGCGCCAGCAGCCTCCGTGGGACAGGACCCTACGAGCAGTACTTC. It specifies CASSLRGTGPYEQYF.

The chain recombines TRBV6-2 or TRBV6-3 with TRBJ2-7, with D perhaps matching TRBD2 (6 bases). The CDR3 runs 14 residues. The germline V and J ends were trimmed by 6 bases and 1 base, with 13 bases remaining between them. The V gene's germline CDR1 is MNHEY and CDR2 SVGEGT. The CDR3 loop reads CASSSSAPSYEQYF. In DNA form, the CDR3 reads TGTGCCAGCAGCTCTAGCGCCCCTTCCTACGAGCAGTACTTC.

This chain connects TRBV15 to TRBJ1-6; the D is unclear. CDR3 size: 14 residues. CDR1 LNHNV and CDR2 YYDKDF come from the germline V gene (reference sequence). The V and J ends lost 0 bases and 9 bases respectively, with 9 bases between them. The CDR3 DNA reads as TGTGCCACCAGCAGAGATAGGTGGGGTTCACCCCTCCACTTT. Residues: CATSRDRWGSPLHF.

As regards this clonotype: Since a much larger clone is just one base distant, this may be a read error. V gene TRBV15 combines with J gene TRBJ2-7; D is ambiguous. The CDR3 covers 13 residues. The V end lost 0 bases, the J end lost 8 bases, and 11 bases lay between the germline ends. CDR1 LNHNV and CDR2 YYDKDF come from the germline V gene (reference sequence). DNA of the CDR3: TGTGCCACCAGCAGAGATTCCACTTCCAAGCAGTACTTC. As protein: CATSRDSTSKQYF.

The chain carries TRBV29-1 and TRBJ1-4, with 7 bases fitting TRBD1. The CDR3 is 12 amino acids. V gave up 7 bases and J gave up 8 bases; unmatched junction bases: 7. CDR1 and CDR2 from the germline V gene are SQVTM and ANQGSEA. The CDR3, as DNA: TGCAGCGGGCGCTGGGACAGCGAAAAACTGTTTTTT. Its translation is CSGRWDSEKLFF. The entire variable domain, with the rest obtained from reference TRBV29-1 and TRBJ1-4, is as follows: SAVISQKPSRDICQRGTSLTIQCQVDSQVTMMFWYRQQPGQSLTLIATANQGSEATYESGFVIDKFPISRPNLTFSTLTVSNMSPEDSSIYLCSGRWDSEKLFFGSGTQLSVL.

A remark on this clonotype: This may be a read error, as it is one base from a much larger clone. The chain recombines TRBV20-1 with TRBJ2-1, with 7 nucleotides matching TRBD2. The end of the DNA fits TRBJ2-7 better, so the J call may be wrong. Germline CDR1 DFQATT, CDR2 SNEGSKA (reference sequence). This CDR3 has 14 residues. In nucleotides, the CDR3 is TGCAGTGCTAGAGATTGGCGGGACTACAATGAGCAGTACTTC. This sequence encodes CSARDWRDYNEQYF.

V and J are TRBV4-1 and TRBJ2-1, with D hard to call. Between the trimmed V and J ends, which lost 0 bases and 4 bases, there was a span of 10 bases. Germline CDR1 reads MGHRA; CDR2 reads YSYEKL. The CDR3 is made up of 15 amino acids. CDR3 region: CASSQESQNYNEQFF. The CDR3 coding sequence is TGCGCCAGCAGCCAAGAATCACAGAATTACAATGAGCAGTTCTTC.

In the case of this clonotype: A single base separates this from a much larger clone, so it may be a read error. The chain combines TRBV20-1 with TRBJ1-2, with D possibly being TRBD1 (5 bases). CDR3 length: 14 residues. Germline CDR1 DFQATT, CDR2 SNEGSKA (reference sequence). The CDR3 DNA follows: TGCAGTACTAGGCCACCCGGGGGGGACTATGGCTACACCTTC. Protein sequence: CSTRPPGGDYGYTF.

The chain employs TRBV13 and TRBJ2-7; no clear D. Germline CDR1 and CDR2: PRHDT and FYEKMQ (reference sequence). The CDR3 consists of 15 residues. With 4 bases removed from V and 7 bases from J, the gap between germline ends came to 20 bases. The chain's CDR3 is CASSSLLDSYNEQYF. Here the CDR3 DNA reads TGTGCCAGCAGCTCACTTCTAGACTCCTACAATGAGCAGTACTTC.

The sample holds many counts of this clonotype. The chain carries TRBV10-2 and TRBJ2-7; 10 nucleotides match TRBD1. This CDR3 has 16 residues. The trim removed 2 bases at V and 1 base at J, leaving 5 bases unmatched. Germline V gene lookup returns CDR1 WSHSY and CDR2 SAAADI. CDR3 nucleotides: TGCGCCAGCAGTGAGGGGGACAGGGGCAAGTCCTACGAGCAGTACTTC. Translating it yields CASSEGDRGKSYEQYF.

V usage is TRBV7-2 and J usage is TRBJ2-7; 9 bases align to TRBD2. The better agreement between TRBJ2-5 and the DNA end casts doubt on the J call. The CDR3 length is 16 residues. Germline assignment: CDR1 SGHTA and CDR2 FQGNSA. In DNA form, the CDR3 reads TGTGCCAGCAGCTTAGGCGGGGGGGCCCTACAAGAGACCCAGTACTTC. As protein: CASSLGGGALQETQYF.